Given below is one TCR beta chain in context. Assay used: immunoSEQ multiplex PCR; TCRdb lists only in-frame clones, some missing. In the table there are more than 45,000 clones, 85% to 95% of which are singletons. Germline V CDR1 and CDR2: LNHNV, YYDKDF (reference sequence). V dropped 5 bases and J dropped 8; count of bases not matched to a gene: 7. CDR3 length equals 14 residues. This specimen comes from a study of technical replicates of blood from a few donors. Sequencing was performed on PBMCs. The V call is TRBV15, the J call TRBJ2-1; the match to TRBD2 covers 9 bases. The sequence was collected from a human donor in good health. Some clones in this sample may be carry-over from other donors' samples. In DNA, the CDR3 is TGTGCCACCAGCGGGCGGGGGGGTAGGGATGAGCAGTTCTTC. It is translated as CATSGRGGRDEQFF. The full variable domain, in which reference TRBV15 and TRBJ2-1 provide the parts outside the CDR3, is DAMVIQNPRYQVTQFGKPVTLSCSQTLNHNVMYWYQQKSSQAPKLLFHYYDKDFNNEADTPDNFQSRRPNTSFCFLDIRSPGLGDTAMYLCATSGRGGRDEQFFGPGTRLTVL.